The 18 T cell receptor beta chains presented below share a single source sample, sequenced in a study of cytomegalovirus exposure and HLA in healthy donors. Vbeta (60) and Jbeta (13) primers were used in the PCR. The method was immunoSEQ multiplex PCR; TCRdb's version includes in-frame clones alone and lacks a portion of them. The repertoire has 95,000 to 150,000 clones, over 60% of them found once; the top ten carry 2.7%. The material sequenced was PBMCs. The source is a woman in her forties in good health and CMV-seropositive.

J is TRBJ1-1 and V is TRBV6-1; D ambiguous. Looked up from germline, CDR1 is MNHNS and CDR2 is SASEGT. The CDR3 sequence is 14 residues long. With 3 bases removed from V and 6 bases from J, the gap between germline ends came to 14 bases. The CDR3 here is CASSDTFSGSEAFF. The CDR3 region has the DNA TGTGCCAGCAGTGACACCTTCAGCGGATCTGAAGCTTTCTTT.

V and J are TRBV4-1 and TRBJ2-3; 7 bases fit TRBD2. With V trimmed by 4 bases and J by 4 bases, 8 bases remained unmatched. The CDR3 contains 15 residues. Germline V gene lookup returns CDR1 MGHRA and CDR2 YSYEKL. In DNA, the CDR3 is TGCGCCAGCAGCCCCAAGACGGGGAGGGCAGATACGCAGTATTTT. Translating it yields CASSPKTGRADTQYF.

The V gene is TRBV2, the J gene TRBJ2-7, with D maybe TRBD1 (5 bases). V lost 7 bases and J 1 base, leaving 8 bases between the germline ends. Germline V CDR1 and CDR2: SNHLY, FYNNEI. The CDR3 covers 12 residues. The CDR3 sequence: CASTPGSYEQYF. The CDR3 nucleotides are TGTGCCAGCACGCCAGGGTCCTACGAGCAGTACTTC.

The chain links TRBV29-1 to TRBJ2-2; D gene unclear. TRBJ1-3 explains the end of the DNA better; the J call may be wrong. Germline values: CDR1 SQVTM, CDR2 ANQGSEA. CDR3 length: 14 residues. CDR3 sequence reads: CSILDRDSGNTIYF. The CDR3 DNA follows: TGCAGCATCCTAGACCGTGACTCTGGAAACACCATATATTTT.

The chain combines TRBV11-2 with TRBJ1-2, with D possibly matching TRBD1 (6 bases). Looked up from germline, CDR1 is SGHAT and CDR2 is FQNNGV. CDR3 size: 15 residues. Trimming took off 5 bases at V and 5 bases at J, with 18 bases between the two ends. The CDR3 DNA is TGTGCCAGCAGCCTAGGGGTCCTGGGACAATATGGCTACACCTTC. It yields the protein CASSLGVLGQYGYTF. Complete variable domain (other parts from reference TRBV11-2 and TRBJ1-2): EAGVAQSPRYKIIEKRQSVAFWCNPISGHATLYWYQQILGQGPKLLIQFQNNGVVDDSQLPKDRFSAERLKGVDSTLKIQPAKLEDSAVYLCASSLGVLGQYGYTFGSGTRLTVV.

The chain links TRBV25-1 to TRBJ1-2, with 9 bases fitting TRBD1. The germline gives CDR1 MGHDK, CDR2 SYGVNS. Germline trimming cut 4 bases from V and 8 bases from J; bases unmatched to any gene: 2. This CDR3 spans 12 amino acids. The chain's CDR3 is CASSVDRGGYTF. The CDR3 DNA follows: TGTGCCAGCAGTGTGGACAGGGGCGGCTACACCTTC.

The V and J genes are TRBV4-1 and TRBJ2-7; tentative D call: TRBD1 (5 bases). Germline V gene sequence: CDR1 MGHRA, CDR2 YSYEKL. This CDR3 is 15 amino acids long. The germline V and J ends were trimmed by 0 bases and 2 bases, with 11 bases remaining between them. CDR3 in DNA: TGCGCCAGCAGCCAAGATCCGAGACAGCCCTACGAGCAGTACTTC. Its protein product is CASSQDPRQPYEQYF.

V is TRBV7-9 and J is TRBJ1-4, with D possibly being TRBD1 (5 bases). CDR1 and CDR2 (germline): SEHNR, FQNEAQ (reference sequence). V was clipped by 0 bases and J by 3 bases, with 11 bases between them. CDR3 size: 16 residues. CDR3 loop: CASSLASGGANEKLFF. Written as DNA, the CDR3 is TGTGCCAGCAGCTTAGCGTCGGGGGGTGCTAATGAAAAACTGTTTTTT.

The CDR3 protein is CASSAKNEQYF. Here the CDR3 DNA reads TGTGCCAGCAGTGCTAAGAACGAGCAGTACTTC. This rearrangement joins TRBV2 to TRBJ2-7; D not certain. The CDR3 contains 11 residues. Trimming left V 4 bases short and J 5 bases short, with 6 bases between. Germline lookup yields CDR1 SNHLY and CDR2 FYNNEI.

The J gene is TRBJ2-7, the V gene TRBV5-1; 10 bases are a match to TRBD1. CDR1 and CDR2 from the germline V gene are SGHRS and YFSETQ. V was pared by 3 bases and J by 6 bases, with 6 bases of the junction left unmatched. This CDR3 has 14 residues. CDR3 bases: TGCGCCAGCAGCTACTGGGGGACAGGGGCCGAGCAGTACTTC. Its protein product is CASSYWGTGAEQYF.

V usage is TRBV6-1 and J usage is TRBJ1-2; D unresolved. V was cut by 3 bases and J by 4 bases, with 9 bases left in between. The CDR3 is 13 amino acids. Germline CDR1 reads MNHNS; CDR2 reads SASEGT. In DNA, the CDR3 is TGTGCCAGCAGTGAGGTGGAGTTCTATGGCTACACCTTC. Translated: CASSEVEFYGYTF.

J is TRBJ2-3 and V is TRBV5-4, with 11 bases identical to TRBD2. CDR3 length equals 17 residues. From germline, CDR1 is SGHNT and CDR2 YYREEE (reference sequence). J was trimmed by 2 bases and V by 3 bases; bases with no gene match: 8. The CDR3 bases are TGTGCCAGCAGCTCGCCGACTAGCGGGGCAGTCACAGATACGCAGTATTTT. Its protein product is CASSSPTSGAVTDTQYF.

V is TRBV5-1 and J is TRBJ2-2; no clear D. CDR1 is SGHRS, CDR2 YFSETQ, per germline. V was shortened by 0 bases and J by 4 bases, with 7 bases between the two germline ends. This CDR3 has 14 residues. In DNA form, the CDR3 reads TGCGCCAGCAGCTTGGCACTCCTCACCGGGGAGCTGTTTTTT. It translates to CASSLALLTGELFF.

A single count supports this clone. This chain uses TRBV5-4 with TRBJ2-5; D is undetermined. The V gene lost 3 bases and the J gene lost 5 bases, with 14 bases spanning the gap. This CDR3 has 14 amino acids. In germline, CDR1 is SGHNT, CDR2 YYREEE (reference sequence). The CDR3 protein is CASSSPSVQETQYF. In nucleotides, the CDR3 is TGTGCCAGCAGCTCCCCCTCTGTCCAGGAGACCCAGTACTTC.

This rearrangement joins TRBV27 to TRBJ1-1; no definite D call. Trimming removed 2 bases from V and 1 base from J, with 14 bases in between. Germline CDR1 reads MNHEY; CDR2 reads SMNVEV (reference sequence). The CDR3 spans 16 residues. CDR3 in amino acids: CASSLRPSWANTEAFF. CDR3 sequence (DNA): TGTGCCAGCAGTTTAAGGCCATCCTGGGCGAACACTGAAGCTTTCTTT.

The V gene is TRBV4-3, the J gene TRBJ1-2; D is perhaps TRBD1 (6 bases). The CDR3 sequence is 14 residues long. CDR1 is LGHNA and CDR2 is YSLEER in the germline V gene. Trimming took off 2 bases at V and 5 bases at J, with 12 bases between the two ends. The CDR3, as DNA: TGCGCCAGCAGCCAAAAGGACAGCTCGTATGGCTACACCTTC. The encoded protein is CASSQKDSSYGYTF.

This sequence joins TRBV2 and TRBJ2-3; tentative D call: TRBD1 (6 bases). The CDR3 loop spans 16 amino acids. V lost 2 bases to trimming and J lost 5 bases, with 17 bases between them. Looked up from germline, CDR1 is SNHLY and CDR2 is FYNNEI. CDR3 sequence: CASSEYPTGSGDTQYF. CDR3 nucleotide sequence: TGTGCCAGCAGTGAATACCCTACAGGGTCCGGAGATACGCAGTATTTT. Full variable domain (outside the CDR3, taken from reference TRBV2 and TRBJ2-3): EPEVTQTPSHQVTQMGQEVILRCVPISNHLYFYWYRQILGQKVEFLVSFYNNEISEKSEIFDDQFSVERPDGSNFTLKIRSTKLEDSAMYFCASSEYPTGSGDTQYFGPGTRLTVL.

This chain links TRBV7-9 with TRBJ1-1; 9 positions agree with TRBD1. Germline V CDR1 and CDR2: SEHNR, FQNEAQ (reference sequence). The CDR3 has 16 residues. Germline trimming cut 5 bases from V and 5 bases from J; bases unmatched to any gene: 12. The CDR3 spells CASSARQGVGRTEAFF. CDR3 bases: TGTGCCAGCAGCGCCCGACAGGGGGTAGGAAGGACTGAAGCTTTCTTT.